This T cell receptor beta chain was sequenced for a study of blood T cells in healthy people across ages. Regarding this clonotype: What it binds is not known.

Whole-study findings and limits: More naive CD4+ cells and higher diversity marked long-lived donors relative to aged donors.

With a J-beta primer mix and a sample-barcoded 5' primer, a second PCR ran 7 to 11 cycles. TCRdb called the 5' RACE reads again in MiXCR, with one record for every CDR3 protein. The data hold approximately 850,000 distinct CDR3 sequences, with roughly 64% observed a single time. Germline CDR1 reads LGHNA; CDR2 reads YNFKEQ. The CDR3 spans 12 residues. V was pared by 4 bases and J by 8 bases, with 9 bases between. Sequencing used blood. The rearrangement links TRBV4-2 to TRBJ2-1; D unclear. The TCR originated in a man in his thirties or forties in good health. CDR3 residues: CASSPVGYEQFF. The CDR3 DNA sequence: TGTGCCAGCAGCCCAGTAGGATATGAGCAGTTCTTC.